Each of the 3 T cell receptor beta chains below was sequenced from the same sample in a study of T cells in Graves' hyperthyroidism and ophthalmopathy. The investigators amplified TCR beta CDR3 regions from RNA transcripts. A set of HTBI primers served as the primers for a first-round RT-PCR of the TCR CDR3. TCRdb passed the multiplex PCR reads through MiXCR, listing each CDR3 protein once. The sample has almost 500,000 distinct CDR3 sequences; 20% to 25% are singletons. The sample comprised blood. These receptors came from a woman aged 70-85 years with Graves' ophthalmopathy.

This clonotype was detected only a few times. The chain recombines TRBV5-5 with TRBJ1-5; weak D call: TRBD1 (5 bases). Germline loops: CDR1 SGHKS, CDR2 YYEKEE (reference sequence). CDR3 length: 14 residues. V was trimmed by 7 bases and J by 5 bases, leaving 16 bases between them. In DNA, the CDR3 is TGTGCCAGCGGATACCTTACCAGGGATCAGCCCCAGCATTTT. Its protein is CASGYLTRDQPQHF.

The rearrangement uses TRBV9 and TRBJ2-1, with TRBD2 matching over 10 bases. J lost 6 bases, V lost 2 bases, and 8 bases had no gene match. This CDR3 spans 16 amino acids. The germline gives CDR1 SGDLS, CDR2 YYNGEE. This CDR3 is CASSVASGRALNEQFF. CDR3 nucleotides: TGTGCCAGCAGCGTGGCTAGCGGGAGAGCCCTCAATGAGCAGTTCTTC.

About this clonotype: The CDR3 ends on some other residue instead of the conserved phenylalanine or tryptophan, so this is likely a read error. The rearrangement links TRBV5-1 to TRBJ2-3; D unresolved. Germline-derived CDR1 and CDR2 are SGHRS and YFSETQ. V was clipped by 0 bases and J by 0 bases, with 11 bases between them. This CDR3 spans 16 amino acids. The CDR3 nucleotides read TGCGCCAGCAGCTTGGGTGGTGGATCTAGCACAGATACGCAGTATCTT. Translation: CASSLGGGSSTDTQYL.